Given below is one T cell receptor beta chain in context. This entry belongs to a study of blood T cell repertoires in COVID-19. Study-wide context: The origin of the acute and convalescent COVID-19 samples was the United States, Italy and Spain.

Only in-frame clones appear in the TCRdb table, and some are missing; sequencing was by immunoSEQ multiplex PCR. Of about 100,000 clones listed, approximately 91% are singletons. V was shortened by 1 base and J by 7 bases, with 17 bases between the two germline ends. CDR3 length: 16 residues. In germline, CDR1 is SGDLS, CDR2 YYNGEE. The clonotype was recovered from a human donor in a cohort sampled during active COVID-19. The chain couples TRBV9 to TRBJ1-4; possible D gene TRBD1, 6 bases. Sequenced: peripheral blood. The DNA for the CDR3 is TGTGCCAGCAGCGTATCGGGGGGACAAGGGAGTGAAAAACTGTTTTTT. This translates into CASSVSGGQGSEKLFF.